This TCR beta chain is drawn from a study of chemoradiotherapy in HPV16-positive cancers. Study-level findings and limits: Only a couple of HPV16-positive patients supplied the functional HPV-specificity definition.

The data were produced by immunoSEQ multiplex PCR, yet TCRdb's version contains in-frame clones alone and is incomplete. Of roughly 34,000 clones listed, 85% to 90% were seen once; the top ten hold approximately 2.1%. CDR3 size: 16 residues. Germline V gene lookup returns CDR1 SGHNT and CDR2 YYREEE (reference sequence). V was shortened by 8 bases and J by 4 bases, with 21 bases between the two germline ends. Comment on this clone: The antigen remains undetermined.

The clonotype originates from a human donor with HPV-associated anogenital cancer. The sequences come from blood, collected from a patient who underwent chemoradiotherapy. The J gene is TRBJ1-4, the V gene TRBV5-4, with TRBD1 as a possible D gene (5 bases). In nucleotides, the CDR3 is TGTGCCAGTCCGAGGGGAAGGCGACAACTTAATGAAAAACTGTTTTTT. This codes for CASPRGRRQLNEKLFF.